These 9 T cell receptor beta chains came from one sample sequenced in a study of Ad26.COV2.S vaccination and SARS-CoV-2 variants. Treatment reported: around 19 received Ad26.COV2.S at low or high dose, single or two shots; 5 received placebo; per-sample allocation not given. The samples were gathered on day 63 after the first injection of vaccine or placebo. Measured with immunoSEQ multiplex PCR; TCRdb has only the in-frame clones, and not every one. In the table there are about 420,000 clones, roughly 90% of which are singletons. Sequencing used peripheral blood, obtained in a trial of Ad26.COV2.S vaccine versus placebo. Receptor source: a person aged 18 to 59 who received the Ad26.COV2.S COVID-19 vaccine or a placebo.

The gene calls are TRBV20-1 and TRBJ2-3, with D perhaps TRBD1 or TRBD2 (5 bases each). This CDR3 is built from 11 residues. Between the trimmed V and J ends, which lost 6 bases and 6 bases, there was a span of 10 bases. Germline V gene lookup returns CDR1 DFQATT and CDR2 SNEGSKA (reference sequence). The CDR3 region has the DNA TGCAGTGCCGGATGGGGGGATACGCAGTATTTT. It translates to CSAGWGDTQYF.

The chain carries TRBV19 and TRBJ2-7; D may match TRBD1 or TRBD2 (5 bases each). CDR3 length: 12 amino acids. Germline lookup yields CDR1 LNHDA and CDR2 SQIVND (reference sequence). The V gene lost 8 bases and the J gene lost 6 bases, with 14 bases spanning the gap. The CDR3 here is CASGGRFLEQYF. The CDR3 coding sequence is TGTGCCAGTGGGGGACGTTTCCTCGAGCAGTACTTC. The full variable domain, in which reference TRBV19 and TRBJ2-7 provide the parts outside the CDR3, is DGGITQSPKYLFRKEGQNVTLSCEQNLNHDAMYWYRQDPGQGLRLIYYSQIVNDFQKGDIAEGYSVSREKKESFPLTVTSAQKNPTAFYLCASGGRFLEQYFGPGTRLTVT.

Only a few counts were recorded for this clone. The gene calls are TRBV27 and TRBJ1-6, with 7 bases that match TRBD1. J was trimmed by 9 bases and V by 1 base; bases with no gene match: 6. CDR1 MNHEY and CDR2 SMNVEV come from the germline V gene (reference sequence). The CDR3 runs 15 residues. CDR3 residues: CASSLLITGVSPLHF. The DNA of the CDR3 is TGTGCCAGCAGTTTATTGATAACAGGGGTTTCACCCCTCCACTTT.

The chain joins TRBV27 to TRBJ2-6, with D possibly being TRBD1 or TRBD2 (5 bases each). V lost 0 bases, J lost 2 bases, and 8 bases lay in between. This CDR3 is built from 16 residues. Per germline, CDR1 MNHEY and CDR2 SMNVEV (reference sequence). The CDR3 reads CASSLSGVAGANVLTF. In DNA, the CDR3 is TGTGCCAGCAGTTTATCGGGGGTGGCTGGGGCCAACGTCCTGACTTTC. The full variable domain, rest sourced from reference TRBV27 and TRBJ2-6, is EAQVTQNPRYLITVTGKKLTVTCSQNMNHEYMSWYRQDPGLGLRQIYYSMNVEVTDKGDVPEGYKVSRKEKRNFPLILESPSPNQTSLYFCASSLSGVAGANVLTFGAGSRLTVL.

This clone was counted a single time. This chain joins TRBV28 and TRBJ1-5, with TRBD1 matching 10 bases. The germline CDR1 and CDR2 sequences are MDHEN and SYDVKM. The CDR3 covers 13 residues. The ends lost 9 bases at V and 7 bases at J; junction bases unmatched: 6. For the CDR3, the DNA is TGTGCCAGTATGACAGGGGGCGGGCAGCCCCAGCATTTT. Translated, it gives CASMTGGGQPQHF.

The chain couples TRBV7-2 to TRBJ2-1; TRBD2 matches 12 bases. There are 19 residues in the CDR3. The V segment lost 3 bases and the J segment 8 bases; nucleotides outside the gene matches: 17. The germline gives CDR1 SGHTA, CDR2 FQGNSA. CDR3 in amino acids: CASSFLTGPTSGGRDEQFF. The CDR3 region has the DNA TGTGCCAGCAGCTTCCTCACGGGACCTACTAGCGGGGGGCGGGATGAGCAGTTCTTC.

The CDR3 nucleotides read TGTGCCACCAGCAGACGATGGGGAGGGGACGAGACCCAGTACTTC. Amino acids: CATSRRWGGDETQYF. The V call is TRBV15, the J call TRBJ2-5, with 7 nucleotides matching TRBD2. Germline CDR1 and CDR2: LNHNV and YYDKDF (reference sequence). With 2 bases clipped from V and 5 bases from J, the junction kept 8 bases outside the gene matches. This CDR3 contains 15 residues.

This chain uses TRBV7-9 with TRBJ2-2, with 7 bases identical to TRBD1. The V and J ends lost 5 bases and 0 bases, in that order; junction bases with no gene match: 6. Germline V gene sequence: CDR1 SEHNR, CDR2 FQNEAQ (reference sequence). The CDR3 runs 16 residues. DNA of the CDR3: TGTGCCAGCAGCCCACAGGGGAGCGCGAACACCGGGGAGCTGTTTTTT. Amino acid sequence: CASSPQGSANTGELFF. Full variable domain (remainder filled in from reference TRBV7-9 and TRBJ2-2): DTGVSQNPRHKITKRGQNVTFRCDPISEHNRLYWYRQTLGQGPEFLTYFQNEAQLEKSRLLSDRFSAERPKGSFSTLEIQRTEQGDSAMYLCASSPQGSANTGELFFGEGSRLTVL.

The rearrangement uses TRBV11-3 and TRBJ1-1, with D hard to call. Trimming took 2 bases from V and 1 from J, leaving 5 bases between them. The CDR3 has 13 amino acids. From germline, CDR1 is SGHNT and CDR2 YENEEA. CDR3 sequence reads: CASSLWRNTEAFF. The CDR3 bases are TGTGCCAGCAGCTTATGGAGGAACACTGAAGCTTTCTTT.